The TCR beta chain under discussion was sequenced for a study of response to subunit inactivated influenza vaccine (dated by TCRdb to about 2018). A note on the overall study: To follow how T cells responded to a trivalent subunit inactivated influenza vaccine, the researchers relied on deep quantitative profiling of the T cell receptor repertoire.

In regard to this clonotype: Its antigen is unknown. Base-call qualities are not available, and no considerably larger clone is one nucleotide away.

According to the germline V gene, CDR1 reads SNHLY and CDR2 reads FYNNEI. Deletion took 7 bases off V and 0 bases off J, with a span of 9 bases between the germline ends. There are 13 amino acids in the CDR3, from cysteine to phenylalanine inclusive. Only the CDR3 part of the read is kept: 39 bases, read in frame from the first base. The library was generated by RT-PCR. Sequencing was performed on an Illumina HiSeq 2500. The raw public data were reprocessed by TCRdb itself: fastp quality trimming at Q25, MiXCR clonotype calling, in-frame beta chains only. Rows are unified per CDR3 protein, each entry keeping the most common DNA and genes. Here the sample has around 530,000 distinct CDR3 sequences; about 17% occur a single time. Together, the top ten hold 2.5% to 3.5% of the sample. What the authors observed across the whole study: The authors proposed that each seasonal influenza vaccination may bring in only a limited number of new T cells.

The receptor's source is a man between 45 and 75 years old who received an inactivated influenza vaccine. Donor details come from another sample of the same person, matched by shared clones. The sequence links TRBV2 to TRBJ2-5; the D gene lacks a confident call. Sequencing used CD4+ T cells sorted from PBMCs, obtained around 25 months after vaccination. The bases read TGTGCCAGCATGTCGGCGTACCAAGAGACCCAGTACTTC. Translated, this gives CASMSAYQETQYF.